The clone carrying this T cell receptor beta chain was seen more than once but under ten times. The sample comes from a study of preoperative IRX-2 immunotherapy in early breast cancer. The V and J ends lost 8 bases and 0 bases, in that order; junction bases with no gene match: 6. Germline V gene data show CDR1 as MNHGY and CDR2 as SAAAGT. This CDR3 contains 16 residues. TCRdb's copy holds only in-frame clones and misses some; the assay was immunoSEQ multiplex PCR. The table includes around 29,000 clones, 65% to 85% detected once. Documented treatment: preoperative locoregional IRX-2 cytokine immunotherapy. Patients received preoperative, locoregional IRX-2 cytokine immunotherapy in a phase Ib study.

The specimen was collected from a patient treated with IRX-2 immunotherapy. This chain connects TRBV6-8 to TRBJ1-6; 8 nucleotides line up with TRBD1. This receptor was taken from a human donor with breast cancer. DNA for the CDR3: TGTGCCAGCTCCCGGGACAGGAGCTCCTATAATTCACCCCTCCACTTT. Translation gives CASSRDRSSYNSPLHF.